This T cell receptor (beta chain) was identified during a study of T cell responses to AZD1222 COVID-19 vaccine (dated by TCRdb to the early 2020s). For the study in its entirety: AZD1222 recipients whose second dose came at about 4 weeks and those whose second dose came at about 12 weeks were combined into one group, since spike-specific TCR depth and breadth did not differ between the two schedules. A total of 230 to 250 trial participants underwent TCR sequencing, of whom roughly 210 received two doses of AZD1222 and about 26 received two doses of the MenACWY control vaccine. Trial participants were enrolled by age into 18-55, 56-69 and 70-plus year subgroups, with about 150, 27 and 61 TCR-sequenced participants respectively. Broad study findings and their caveats: A significant rise in spike-specific TCR breadth and depth was observed after two AZD1222 doses relative to day 0 and relative to MenACWY recipients. In the small 56-69-year group, the increase in depth fell short of significance, most likely because of low power. Conclusions about previously exposed vaccinees are limited, since just six or seven AZD1222 recipients were seropositive for SARS-CoV-2 at baseline. No day 14 peak-response samples were available, so repertoires were characterized only after the peak T cell response. CD4 TCRs associated with the vaccine covered the entire spike protein, and the dominant responses were in regions 160-218 and 743-854. Participants were mostly white British and included more females than males, and it was suggested by the authors that clonal diversity may have been underestimated. Nearly half of unique spike-specific TCRs reportedly recognized epitopes outside regions mutated in the B.1.351 and B.1.1.7 variants.

Details on this clone: Its antigen has not been determined. Nothing much larger sits one base from this clone, and base qualities are not available.

The time point label on this specimen signifies: baseline before first vaccination. Samples from vaccinated people were obtained from the UK trials COV001 and COV002, which included a single-blind randomized controlled phase 2/3 trial of AZD1222 (ChAdOx1 nCoV-19) in healthy adults. For TCRbeta chain sequencing, PBMC samples were collected from trial participants at day 0 and at day 28 after the second dose. The CDR3 regions of human TCRbeta chains were analyzed by immunosequencing. The original pipeline was this. Repertoire TCRs were matched against a reference library of SARS-CoV-2-specific TCRs generated with the MIRA antigen-specificity platform. Breadth was defined as the fraction of unique TCRs that were SARS-CoV-2-associated. Depth was defined as the fraction of total T cells that were SARS-CoV-2-associated. Using the MIRA data, each spike-specific TCR was assigned both to the spike region to which the TCR was reactive and to a CD4 or CD8 class. Log10-transformed breadth and depth values were compared by one-way ANOVA with Sidak's multiple comparisons tests. As stored in TCRdb, this immuneACCESS dataset retains in-frame rearrangements with V and J assigned. A fraction of the clones does not appear; measured against another copy, unresolved V genes explain less than half of the discrepancy, and the remainder lacks a known reason. The V and J calls and clone size come from that table; D and trimming were worked out from the DNA. In all, the sample holds fewer than 150,000 clones, and approximately 90% of those were seen once. Of the sample, 3.4% falls within the top ten clones.

From its cysteine to its phenylalanine, the CDR3 spans 15 amino acids. The kept DNA is CDR3 alone, 45 bases in frame from the first base. V lost 3 bases and J lost 6 bases, and the count of bases not matched to a germline gene is 9. As encoded in the germline V gene (reference sequence), CDR1 is PRHDT while CDR2 is FYEKMQ. The TCR originated in an adult in good health. This sample comprised peripheral blood, obtained on day 0 of AZD1222 vaccination. The chain links TRBV13 with TRBJ2-3, and TRBD2 aligns with 7 junction nucleotides. The CDR3 in this case is CASSLGGGRYDTQYF. DNA sequence: TGTGCCAGCAGCTTGGGCGGGGGAAGGTATGATACGCAGTATTTT.